This T cell receptor beta chain derives from a study of control samples from healthy donors and cancer patients. Produced via immunoSEQ multiplex PCR; TCRdb's table is partial and in-frame only. The sample includes tens of thousands of clones, around 83% of them seen just once. Germline CDR1 GTSNPN, CDR2 SVGIG (reference sequence). This CDR3 comprises 12 residues. V was shortened by 3 bases and J by 4 bases, with 9 bases between the two germline ends. This chain uses TRBV30 with TRBJ1-2; no definite D call. Material for sequencing was PBMCs. The receptor was derived from a woman aged 35 to 49 with lung cancer. The CDR3 protein is CAWRRLSYGYTF. Here the CDR3 DNA reads TGTGCCTGGAGGAGGCTATCCTATGGCTACACCTTC.